This T cell receptor (beta chain) was obtained from a study of T cell responses to AZD1222 COVID-19 vaccine (dated by TCRdb to about 2021). About the study as a whole: AZD1222 recipients whose second dose came at about 4 weeks and those whose second dose came at about 12 weeks were combined into one group, since spike-specific TCR depth and breadth did not differ between the two schedules. A total of 233 trial participants underwent TCR sequencing, of whom some 210 received two doses of AZD1222 and roughly 25 received two doses of the MenACWY control vaccine. Trial participants were enrolled into age subgroups of 18-55, 56-69 and 70-plus years, which contained roughly 140, 27 and 60 TCR-sequenced participants, respectively. Overall results and qualifications from the work: Conclusions about previously exposed vaccinees were limited because only 5 or 6 AZD1222 recipients were SARS-CoV-2 seropositive at baseline. Spike-specific TCR breadth and depth rose significantly after two AZD1222 doses compared with day 0 and with MenACWY recipients. The 56-69-year group was small, and its depth increase did not reach significance, likely because of low power. Because no samples from the day 14 peak response were available, repertoires could be characterized only after the peak T cell response. Reportedly, close to half of the unique spike-specific TCRs recognized epitopes lying outside the regions that are mutated in the B.1.351 and B.1.1.7 variants. Participants were mostly white British, with more females than males. The authors suggested clonal diversity may have been underestimated. The whole spike protein was spanned by vaccine-associated CD4 TCRs, and dominant responses were seen in regions 160-218 and 743-854.

Comment on this clone: Its antigen is still unknown. Base qualities are not provided; no much larger clone lies one nucleotide away.

At the junction V is shortened by 0 bases and J by 5 bases, with 12 bases in between. The germline V gene yields SGHDT for CDR1 and YYEEEE for CDR2. The CDR3 starts with the cysteine, ends with the phenylalanine, and has 16 residues. Solely the CDR3 DNA is kept, with 48 bases framed from the first base. The time point label of this sample denotes: baseline before first vaccination. Vaccinee samples were obtained from the UK trials COV001 and COV002, which included a single-blind randomized controlled phase 2/3 trial of AZD1222 (ChAdOx1 nCoV-19) in healthy adults. For TCRbeta chain sequencing, PBMC samples were collected from trial participants at day 0 and at day 28 after the second dose. The CDR3 regions of human TCRbeta chains were subjected to immunosequencing. Regarding the original processing steps: TCRs in the repertoires were compared against a reference library of SARS-CoV-2-specific TCRs that had been generated with the MIRA antigen-specificity platform. Breadth meant the fraction of unique TCRs that were SARS-CoV-2-associated, whereas depth meant the fraction of total T cells that were SARS-CoV-2-associated. Using the MIRA data, every spike-specific TCR was mapped to the spike region that the TCR reacted to and assigned to either a CD4 or a CD8 class. Log10-transformed breadth and depth values were compared by one-way ANOVA with Sidak's multiple comparisons tests. TCRdb limited this immuneACCESS table to in-frame rearrangements with V and J called. A share of clones is missing; checked studies link under half to unresolved V genes, and the rest is unexplained. V and J calls and clone size are copied from that table; D and trimming were computed from the DNA. The sample contains about 140,000 clones, 85% to 95% of them found a single time. Of the sample, around 1.5% falls within the top ten clones.

The sample in question was peripheral blood, obtained on day 0 of AZD1222 vaccination. The TCR sequence derives from an adult in good health. The rearranged segments are TRBV5-6 and TRBJ1-6; the D gene is perhaps TRBD1, from 5 matching bases. The DNA is TGTGCCAGCAGCTTGGCCGCAGGGAGAGATAATTCACCCCTCCACTTT. This codes for CASSLAAGRDNSPLHF.